Detailed here is one T cell receptor beta chain. Its antigen is currently not known. It has no much larger one-base neighbor in the sample; base qualities were not kept. The CDR3 runs 15 residues from the cysteine to the phenylalanine. Only the CDR3 portion is preserved as DNA: 45 bases, with reading frame beginning at the first base. For CDR1 and CDR2, the germline V gene lists KGHDR and SFDVKD. Clipping removes 5 bases from V and 0 bases from J, with 5 as the unmatched junction base count. The data belong to a study of blood T cell repertoires in COVID-19 (dated by TCRdb to the early 2020s). Context from the whole study: Samples covering the acute and convalescent phases of COVID-19 were provided by collaborators in the United States, Italy and Spain. The prospective study material was composed of cDNA or gDNA derived from T cells, B-cell-depleted T cells, or PBMCs. Deeply sampled blood TCRbeta repertoires from subjects exposed to, actively infected with, or recovered from COVID-19 were included in the dataset. The repertoires were released in a freely available public database meant as a resource for research on the immune response to SARS-CoV-2. Samples were obtained from the ongoing ImmuneRACE study (first 160 participants) and from about 1,300 subjects provided by 6 global collaborators. A de-identified subject ID, COVID-19 status, age in years and sex were almost always included in the sample metadata. Where available, HLA class I and class II types were obtained from metadata supplied by the sample provider rather than from assay-based typing.

General conclusions and limits of the study: How much clinical and demographic metadata was included differed by source and by participant, and the metadata was provided uncurated.

Whole blood was collected in K2EDTA tubes by collaborating institutions according to the institutions' own protocols. For TCRbeta analysis, collaborator samples were shipped as frozen whole blood, as isolated PBMCs, or as DNA extracted from either sample type. TCRbeta CDR3 regions were amplified from genomic DNA using the immunoSEQ Assay, a bias-controlled multiplex PCR. The source study handled its data this way. Nucleated cell counts per sample were estimated from amplification of reference gene primers within the assay. To quantify the absolute abundance of each unique TCRbeta CDR3 rearrangement, sequence reads were collapsed and filtered. For each sample, productive Simpson clonality was calculated as the square root of Simpson's diversity index across productive rearrangements. TCRdb provides this immuneACCESS table in a form limited to in-frame rearrangements. Some clones are lacking; in checked studies, under half of them reflect an unresolved V gene, and why the rest are absent is not known. V, J and clone size derive from that table, while D and trimming were established from the DNA sequence. This sample lists roughly 200,000 clones; about 70% were detected once. The ten biggest clones cover 8.6% of the sample.

Recombination linked TRBV24-1 to TRBJ1-2; a stretch of 7 junction bases matches TRBD1. The clonotype was recovered from a woman aged 50 to 65 with active or convalescent COVID-19. Source material: peripheral blood. This receptor carries the CDR3 CATSAGTVANYGYTF. In nucleotides, the sequence is TGTGCCACCAGTGCCGGGACAGTTGCTAACTATGGCTACACCTTC.